Given below is one TCR beta chain in context. This CDR3 region has 15 residues. Unmatched junction bases numbered 9, after V lost 4 bases and J lost 3 bases. Germline lookup yields CDR1 SGHTS and CDR2 YDEGEE. It was with 60 Vbeta and 13 Jbeta primers that the PCR ran. The data were produced by immunoSEQ multiplex PCR, yet TCRdb's version contains in-frame clones alone and is incomplete. The table has approximately 160,000 clones, roughly 84% seen once. This sample is part of a study of cytomegalovirus exposure and HLA in healthy donors. This TCR came from a boy younger than 10 in good health and CMV-seronegative. The sample consisted of PBMCs. The chain links TRBV5-8 to TRBJ2-5, with 7 nucleotides matching TRBD1. The CDR3 DNA reads as TGTGCCAGCAGCCTTGAGGGGGCGCTGGAAGAGACCCAGTACTTC. Residues: CASSLEGALEETQYF.